These 16 T cell receptor beta chains originate from one sample sequenced in a study of shared T cell receptors in the human thymus. Using immunoSEQ multiplex PCR, the repertoire was profiled, and TCRdb retains in-frame clones only, with some absent. The data hold 600,000 or so clones, with approximately 89% observed a single time. A further study also used this sample, focusing on human thymus T cells.

The sample taken for sequencing was thymocytes. All receptors come from a boy under three years old with a congenital heart defect.

This sequence joins TRBV30 and TRBJ2-1; D is perhaps TRBD1 (6 bases). V was shortened by 6 bases and J by 6 bases, with 24 bases between the two germline ends. CDR3 size: 16 residues. Looked up from germline, CDR1 is GTSNPN and CDR2 is SVGIG (reference sequence). The DNA for the CDR3 is TGTGCCTGTGACAGGCATCCCCGGAAATCGGGCAATGAGCAGTTCTTC. This encodes CACDRHPRKSGNEQFF.

The chain recombines TRBV7-2 with TRBJ2-5; 12 nucleotides agree with TRBD2. The CDR3 contains 16 residues. CDR1 is SGHTA, CDR2 FQGNSA, per germline. Germline trimming cut 0 bases from V and 1 base from J; bases unmatched to any gene: 0. CDR3 sequence: CASSLALAGGQETQYF. DNA for the CDR3: TGTGCCAGCAGCTTAGCACTAGCGGGAGGCCAAGAGACCCAGTACTTC. The full variable domain, its missing parts supplied by reference TRBV7-2 and TRBJ2-5, is GAGVSQSPSNKVTEKGKDVELRCDPISGHTALYWYRQSLGQGLEFLIYFQGNSAPDKSGLPSDRFSAERTGGSVSTLTIQRTQQEDSAVYLCASSLALAGGQETQYFGPGTRLLVL.

This chain uses TRBV2 with TRBJ1-5, with D possibly being TRBD1 (6 bases). Germline values: CDR1 SNHLY, CDR2 FYNNEI. This CDR3 is 13 amino acids long. The ends were cut back, 7 bases at V and 1 base at J, with 8 bases in the middle. The CDR3 sequence: CASNTGSNQPQHF. The DNA of the CDR3 is TGTGCCAGCAATACAGGGAGCAATCAGCCCCAGCATTTT.

This clone was detected a few times. The chain employs TRBV5-1 and TRBJ2-3; tentative D call: TRBD2 (6 bases). The CDR3 runs to 15 residues. CDR1 SGHRS and CDR2 YFSETQ come from the germline V gene. V gave up 2 bases and J gave up 5 bases, with 15 bases separating them. The CDR3: CASSFGAPGEDTQYF. CDR3 coding DNA: TGCGCCAGCAGCTTTGGCGCTCCGGGGGAAGATACGCAGTATTTT. The whole variable domain, remainder taken from reference TRBV5-1 and TRBJ2-3, is KAGVTQTPRYLIKTRGQQVTLSCSPISGHRSVSWYQQTPGQGLQFLFEYFSETQRNKGNFPGRFSGRQFSNSRSEMNVSTLELGDSALYLCASSFGAPGEDTQYFGPGTRLTVL.

The chain combines TRBV29-1 with TRBJ2-3; D uncertain. The CDR3 spans 18 residues. Germline values: CDR1 SQVTM, CDR2 ANQGSEA. Trimming cost V 6 bases and J 0 bases, with 25 bases left between them. The CDR3 is CSVVVKSRELTSTDTQYF. In DNA form, the CDR3 reads TGCAGCGTCGTTGTAAAAAGTCGAGAGCTCACTAGCACAGATACGCAGTATTTT.

This clone was seen just once. This chain uses TRBV6-1 with TRBJ1-5; tentative D call: TRBD1 (6 bases). The CDR3 is 19 amino acids. CDR1 is MNHNS, CDR2 SASEGT, per germline. V shed 4 bases and J shed 0 bases, with 22 bases lying between them. In DNA, the CDR3 is TGTGCCAGCAGTGGAGCAGGGACACGAAGCCCCTATAGCAATCAGCCCCAGCATTTT. Encoded protein: CASSGAGTRSPYSNQPQHF.

The rearrangement links TRBV27 to TRBJ2-1, with 8 bases identical to TRBD2. Looked up from germline, CDR1 is MNHEY and CDR2 is SMNVEV (reference sequence). The CDR3 runs 13 residues. V shed 7 bases and J 8 bases; nucleotides not matched to a gene: 7. The CDR3 nucleotides read TGTGCCAGCACGGTCGGGAGGGAAGATGAGCAGTTCTTC. Amino acids: CASTVGREDEQFF.

This clone was observed a single time. The chain couples TRBV7-9 to TRBJ2-7, with TRBD2 matching over 11 bases. The CDR3 runs to 17 residues. Trimming took 0 bases from V and 3 from J; bases not matched to a gene: 7. Looked up from germline, CDR1 is SEHNR and CDR2 is FQNEAQ (reference sequence). The CDR3 bases are TGTGCCAGCAGCTTAGCTCGGCCGGGACTAGCGGTCTACGAGCAGTACTTC. It codes for CASSLARPGLAVYEQYF.

The V and J genes are TRBV4-1 and TRBJ1-2; 7 bases fit TRBD1. The germline V gene encodes CDR1 MGHRA and CDR2 YSYEKL. The V segment lost 0 bases and the J segment 13 bases; nucleotides outside the gene matches: 29. The CDR3 extends over 20 amino acids. CDR3 in amino acids: CASSQEGGYNGPYSYQPSTF. The CDR3 DNA reads as TGCGCCAGCAGCCAAGAAGGGGGCTATAATGGACCGTACTCGTACCAACCGTCCACCTTC.

J is TRBJ2-1 and V is TRBV10-3, with 7 bases fitting TRBD1. This CDR3 contains 15 residues. The V segment lost 6 bases and the J segment 6 bases; nucleotides outside the gene matches: 11. Germline CDR1 is ENHRY and CDR2 is SYGVKD. The CDR3: CAIRDRVPPCNEQFF. The CDR3, as DNA: TGTGCCATCAGAGACAGGGTTCCCCCCTGCAATGAGCAGTTCTTC.

The chain employs TRBV27 and TRBJ1-1; no firm D call. The CDR3 length is 13 residues. The V gene's germline CDR1 is MNHEY and CDR2 SMNVEV (reference sequence). The ends were cut back, 6 bases at V and 3 bases at J, with 11 bases in the middle. CDR3 region: CASSPSPYTEAFF. DNA for the CDR3: TGTGCCAGCAGCCCCAGTCCTTACACTGAAGCTTTCTTT.

This clone appeared a single time. This rearrangement joins TRBV27 to TRBJ2-7, with D tentatively TRBD2 (6 bases). V was trimmed by 5 bases and J by 6 bases, leaving 20 bases between them. Germline V gene lookup returns CDR1 MNHEY and CDR2 SMNVEV (reference sequence). The CDR3 has 15 amino acids. The CDR3: CASSPIGGSFGEQYF. The CDR3, as DNA: TGTGCCAGCAGTCCGATCGGGGGAAGTTTTGGCGAGCAGTACTTC.

The chain joins TRBV7-6 to TRBJ2-3; 14 nucleotides match TRBD2. The CDR3 has 17 amino acids. With 1 base clipped from V and 5 bases from J, the junction kept 5 bases outside the gene matches. Germline V lookup: CDR1 SGHVS, CDR2 FNYEAQ. The DNA for the CDR3 is TGTGCCAGCAGCTTAGGACTAGCGGGAGGGCCTGGAGATACGCAGTATTTT. Encoded protein: CASSLGLAGGPGDTQYF.

This sequence joins TRBV4-1 and TRBJ2-7, with 9 bases that match TRBD2. The CDR3 length is 17 residues. V was pared by 0 bases and J by 2 bases, with 8 bases of the junction left unmatched. Germline V CDR1 and CDR2: MGHRA, YSYEKL. Here the CDR3 reads CASSQDGGGGEPYEQYF. CDR3 DNA: TGCGCCAGCAGCCAAGACGGCGGGGGGGGCGAACCCTACGAGCAGTACTTC.

This clone was observed a few times. The CDR3 loop is CASSVAPVRDEQYF. In nucleotides, the CDR3 is TGTGCCAGCAGCGTAGCCCCAGTCCGTGACGAGCAGTACTTC. The rearrangement uses TRBV9 and TRBJ2-7, with unresolved D. The CDR3 totals 14 residues. CDR1 is SGDLS, CDR2 YYNGEE, per germline. V was trimmed by 0 bases and J by 5 bases, leaving 12 bases between them.

This clone appeared once. The chain joins TRBV6-5 to TRBJ1-2, with D perhaps matching TRBD1 (5 bases). Per germline, CDR1 MNHEY and CDR2 SVGAGI. The CDR3 consists of 13 residues. Trimming shortened V by 6 bases and J by 8 bases, and 16 bases separated the two germline ends. The CDR3 here is CASSIRGARGYTF. The CDR3, as DNA: TGTGCCAGCAGCATCCGCGGGGCGAGAGGCTACACCTTC.